The 22 T cell receptor beta chains presented below share a single source sample, sequenced in a study of cytomegalovirus exposure and HLA in healthy donors. It was with 60 Vbeta and 13 Jbeta primers that the PCR ran. Data came from immunoSEQ multiplex PCR; TCRdb stores just in-frame clones and leaves some out. The sample has approximately 76,000 clones, 60% to 75% seen once; the top ten hold 15% to 20%. Sequencing was carried out using PBMCs. The receptor source for this set is a middle-aged woman in good health and CMV-seropositive.

The V gene is TRBV5-6, the J gene TRBJ2-3, with TRBD2 matching 12 bases. Germline CDR1 is SGHDT and CDR2 is YYEEEE. This CDR3 comprises 17 residues. The V segment lost 2 bases and the J segment 0 bases; nucleotides outside the gene matches: 4. CDR3 region: CASSFRTSGDSTDTQYF. The CDR3 coding sequence is TGTGCCAGCAGCTTTCGGACTAGCGGGGATAGCACAGATACGCAGTATTTT. Supplemented by reference TRBV5-6 and TRBJ2-3, the full variable domain reads DAGVTQSPTHLIKTRGQQVTLRCSPKSGHDTVSWYQQALGQGPQFIFQYYEEEERQRGNFPDRFSGHQFPNYSSELNVNALLLGDSALYLCASSFRTSGDSTDTQYFGPGTRLTVL.

The CDR3 sequence: CASSFGNQPQHF. CDR3 nucleotides: TGTGCCAGCAGCTTCGGCAATCAGCCCCAGCATTTT. The gene calls are TRBV7-8 and TRBJ1-5; D not resolved. V lost 3 bases and J lost 2, with 2 bases in between. Germline V gives CDR1 SGHVS, CDR2 FQNEAQ. This CDR3 comprises 12 residues.

J is TRBJ1-2 and V is TRBV18; tentatively, D is TRBD1 (5 bases). The germline V gene has CDR1 KGHSH and CDR2 LQKENI. V dropped 3 bases and J dropped 3 bases, with 11 bases sitting between them. The CDR3 runs to 14 residues. The CDR3 reads CASSPPGGDYGYTF. CDR3 DNA: TGTGCCAGCTCACCTCCGGGAGGGGACTATGGCTACACCTTC.

The V and J genes are TRBV10-3 and TRBJ2-3; no definite D call. This CDR3 region has 12 residues. Germline CDR1 is ENHRY and CDR2 is SYGVKD. Trimming took 0 bases from V and 5 from J, leaving 3 bases between them. The CDR3 here is CAISESVDTQYF. The CDR3 DNA reads TGTGCCATCAGTGAGTCCGTAGATACGCAGTATTTT.

V is TRBV5-4 and J is TRBJ1-3, with D possibly TRBD1 on 5 matching bases. V was pared by 4 bases and J by 1 base, with 18 bases between. The germline V gene encodes CDR1 SGHNT and CDR2 YYREEE (reference sequence). This CDR3 region has 17 residues. CDR3 residues: CASSKGAGTESGNTIYF. The CDR3 coding sequence is TGTGCCAGCAGCAAAGGGGCAGGGACTGAGTCTGGAAACACCATATATTTT.

The chain links TRBV6-5 to TRBJ1-4, with 7 bases fitting TRBD1. CDR1 MNHEY and CDR2 SVGAGI come from the germline V gene. Trimming at V came to 2 bases and at J to 3 bases, leaving 3 bases not matched to a gene. CDR3 length equals 15 residues. CDR3 nucleotide sequence: TGTGCCAGCAGTTACAGGGGGCCTGCTAATGAAAAACTGTTTTTT. Its translation is CASSYRGPANEKLFF.

In this sample, this clone turned up a few times. The gene calls are TRBV19 and TRBJ2-1, with D perhaps TRBD2 (5 bases). The CDR3 spans 16 residues. Trimming pared 4 bases from V and 1 base from J, leaving 14 bases between. Looked up from germline, CDR1 is LNHDA and CDR2 is SQIVND (reference sequence). This chain's CDR3 is CASSNRQRRSYNEQFF. DNA of the CDR3: TGTGCCAGTAGTAACCGTCAGCGGAGATCCTACAATGAGCAGTTCTTC.

The V gene is TRBV27, the J gene TRBJ2-6; 7 bases are shared with TRBD1. There are 19 residues in the CDR3. The germline gives CDR1 MNHEY, CDR2 SMNVEV (reference sequence). V lost 2 bases, J lost 0 bases, and 10 bases stayed unmatched. Here the CDR3 DNA reads TGTGCCAGCAGTTTAAAAGGGGGCAGCGTCTCCTCTGGGGCCAACGTCCTGACTTTC. Encoded protein: CASSLKGGSVSSGANVLTF.

The V call is TRBV25-1, the J call TRBJ2-5, with D perhaps matching TRBD1 (5 bases). The V and J ends lost 8 bases and 5 bases respectively, with 18 bases between them. There are 14 residues in the CDR3. Looked up from germline, CDR1 is MGHDK and CDR2 is SYGVNS. CDR3 in amino acids: CASHAKGFGETQYF. For the CDR3, the DNA is TGTGCCAGCCACGCAAAGGGGTTTGGGGAGACCCAGTACTTC.

The rearrangement uses TRBV18 and TRBJ1-1, with 9 positions matching TRBD1. Germline lookup yields CDR1 KGHSH and CDR2 LQKENI. V lost 4 bases and J lost 5; bases outside the gene matches: 5. This CDR3 spans 14 amino acids. CDR3 DNA: TGTGCCAGCTCACAGGGACAGGGTTGGACTGAAGCTTTCTTT. The encoded protein is CASSQGQGWTEAFF.

The gene calls are TRBV5-5 and TRBJ2-3; 8 nucleotides line up with TRBD2. Unmatched junction bases numbered 7, after V lost 3 bases and J lost 4 bases. This CDR3 has 15 amino acids. CDR1 SGHKS and CDR2 YYEKEE come from the germline V gene (reference sequence). The CDR3 sequence is CASSSSGSRADTQYF. CDR3 DNA sequence: TGTGCCAGCAGCTCAAGCGGGAGTCGTGCAGATACGCAGTATTTT. The variable domain in full, with the rest retrieved from reference TRBV5-5 and TRBJ2-3, is DAGVTQSPTHLIKTRGQQVTLRCSPISGHKSVSWYQQVLGQGPQFIFQYYEKEERGRGNFPDRFSARQFPNYSSELNVNALLLGDSALYLCASSSSGSRADTQYFGPGTRLTVL.

The chain is built from TRBV11-3 and TRBJ2-7; 7 bases agree with TRBD2. V lost 5 bases and J lost 9; bases outside the gene matches: 22. The germline gives CDR1 SGHNT, CDR2 YENEEA. The CDR3 is 17 residues long. CDR3 sequence: CASSPRAGLEGSLRQYF. CDR3 sequence (DNA): TGTGCCAGCAGCCCTCGAGCGGGACTTGAGGGGAGTCTTCGGCAGTACTTC. Together with reference TRBV11-3 and TRBJ2-7, the CDR3 gives the full variable domain: EAGVVQSPRYKIIEKKQPVAFWCNPISGHNTLYWYLQNLGQGPELLIRYENEEAVDDSQLPKDRFSAERLKGVDSTLKIQPAELGDSAVYLCASSPRAGLEGSLRQYFGPGTRLTVT.

The chain has TRBV30 and TRBJ2-1; 7 bases fit TRBD2. The length of the CDR3 is 10 residues. From germline, CDR1 is GTSNPN and CDR2 SVGIG (reference sequence). V lost 7 bases and J lost 13; bases outside the gene matches: 7. CDR3 sequence: CAFRLAAQFF. Written as DNA, the CDR3 is TGTGCCTTCAGACTAGCTGCCCAGTTCTTC.

This clone occurred a few times. The chain employs TRBV19 and TRBJ1-6; a possible D gene is TRBD1 (6 bases). Trimming stripped 5 bases from V and 8 bases from J, with 13 bases between. This CDR3 region has 14 residues. The V gene's germline CDR1 is LNHDA and CDR2 SQIVND (reference sequence). Written as DNA, the CDR3 is TGTGCCAGTAGTCCTAGGGACAATCATTCACCCCTCCACTTT. This translates into CASSPRDNHSPLHF.

The chain carries TRBV19 and TRBJ1-4; TRBD1 is a possible D gene (5 bases). The CDR3 consists of 14 residues. Germline V gene sequence: CDR1 LNHDA, CDR2 SQIVND (reference sequence). The germline V and J ends were trimmed by 7 bases and 3 bases, with 12 bases remaining between them. DNA for the CDR3: TGTGCCAGTACCCCAAGGGGATCTAATGAAAAACTGTTTTTT. It codes for CASTPRGSNEKLFF.

The chain links TRBV27 to TRBJ1-3, with 8 nucleotides matching TRBD1. The CDR3 has 15 residues. CDR1 and CDR2 (germline): MNHEY, SMNVEV (reference sequence). J lost 4 bases, V lost 5 bases, and 7 bases had no gene match. In DNA form, the CDR3 reads TGTGCCAGCAGTCCCGACAGGGGCGGCGGAAACACCATATATTTT. Translating gives CASSPDRGGGNTIYF.

The chain is built from TRBV6-1 and TRBJ1-3; D not resolved. CDR1 and CDR2 from the germline V gene are MNHNS and SASEGT. The CDR3 runs 12 residues. V was shortened by 11 bases and J by 2 bases, with 10 bases between the two germline ends. The CDR3 DNA is TGTGCCGAGGGAGTACCTGGAAACACCATATATTTT. Protein: CAEGVPGNTIYF.

This chain uses TRBV7-8 with TRBJ1-4, with D perhaps TRBD1 (5 bases). This CDR3 contains 16 residues. In germline, CDR1 is SGHVS, CDR2 FQNEAQ. Deletions cut 5 bases from V and 0 bases from J, with 13 bases between. This CDR3 reads CASSPEQDATNEKLFF. In DNA form, the CDR3 reads TGTGCCAGCAGCCCAGAACAGGACGCAACTAATGAAAAACTGTTTTTT. The full variable domain, in which reference TRBV7-8 and TRBJ1-4 provide the parts outside the CDR3, is GAGVSQSPRYKVAKRGQDVALRCDPISGHVSLFWYQQALGQGPEFLTYFQNEAQLDKSGLPSDRFFAERPEGSVSTLKIQRTQQEDSAVYLCASSPEQDATNEKLFFGSGTQLSVL.

This clone appeared a single time. CDR3 residues: CASSIRAGMNTEAFF. The CDR3 DNA follows: TGTGCCAGTAGTATAAGAGCGGGTATGAACACTGAAGCTTTCTTT. This chain joins TRBV19 and TRBJ1-1; unclear D gene. Germline assignment: CDR1 LNHDA and CDR2 SQIVND (reference sequence). This CDR3 contains 15 residues. V dropped 2 bases and J dropped 0 bases, with 10 bases sitting between them.

This clone was seen only a few times. V usage is TRBV5-1 and J usage is TRBJ2-1, with 14 bases lining up with TRBD2. V was pared by 0 bases and J by 14 bases, with 10 bases of the junction left unmatched. This CDR3 is 16 amino acids long. Germline CDR1 is SGHRS and CDR2 is YFSETQ. CDR3 sequence: CASSLGGLAGDISEFF. The CDR3 DNA reads TGCGCCAGCAGCTTGGGGGGACTAGCGGGGGATATTTCGGAGTTCTTC.

V usage is TRBV7-8 and J usage is TRBJ2-3; D possibly corresponds to TRBD2 (6 bases). This CDR3 is 15 amino acids long. V was shortened by 5 bases and J by 2 bases, with 14 bases between the two germline ends. CDR1 is SGHVS and CDR2 is FQNEAQ in the germline V gene. The CDR3: CASSREGLNTDTQYF. The CDR3 DNA reads as TGTGCCAGCAGCCGCGAGGGACTCAACACAGATACGCAGTATTTT.

The chain recombines TRBV4-3 with TRBJ2-3; TRBD2 might be the D (6 bases). The germline V gene has CDR1 LGHNA and CDR2 YSLEER. Trimming cost V 1 base and J 5 bases, with 16 bases left between them. The CDR3 is made up of 16 amino acids. CDR3 in DNA: TGCGCCAGCAGCCAAGGGGCATGGAGGGCTCAAGATACGCAGTATTTT. Its protein is CASSQGAWRAQDTQYF.